This TCR beta chain was identified during a study of PD-1 blockade in classical Hodgkin lymphoma (dated by TCRdb to the early 2020s). For the study in its entirety: Nivolumab dosing was 3 mg/kg intravenously every 2 weeks, continuing until either disease progression or unacceptable toxicity. The study used CyTOF and TCR beta sequencing to define a peripheral blood immune signature of response to PD-1 blockade in classical Hodgkin lymphoma.

This specimen's time point label, per the study, means: cycle 1 day 1 (C1D1), immediately before nivolumab initiation. Every trial patient had relapsed after autologous stem cell transplantation, and cohorts A, B and C differed in prior brentuximab vedotin exposure. The trial cohort was composed of approximately 56 patients with relapsed/refractory classical Hodgkin lymphoma, for whom complete response, partial response or progressive disease was recorded as best overall response. Trial patients were treated with single-agent nivolumab in the multi-cohort phase II CheckMate 205 trial. An independent review committee assessed best overall response using the 2007 International Working Group response criteria. PBMCs from the trial were collected at three points: immediately before nivolumab initiation (C1D1), and during therapy at cycle 2 day 1 and cycle 4 day 1. Peripheral blood was collected in 8 mL Vacutainer Cell Preparation Tubes, from which PBMCs were isolated by centrifugation and then cryopreserved.

This clone has only a few counts. Its antigen target is currently unknown. No base-level quality is on record; no much larger clone is a single base apart. The Qiagen DNeasy kit was used to extract genomic DNA from unsorted PBMCs and from the negatively selected CD4+ and CD8+ fractions. Using primers that anneal to V and J segments, immunoSEQ multiplex PCR amplified the TCR beta CDR3 regions. Amplification bias was minimized using a synthetic immune receptor repertoire, and residual bias was removed computationally after sequencing. On the authors' methods: Repertoire diversity was quantified as the Shannon entropy index using custom Python scripts. The unsorted, CD4+ and CD8+ repertoires were each analyzed separately, with the exception of combined analyses, where CD4+ and CD8+ sequences were merged in silico. A clone was considered expanded if an increase in frequency of at least 2-fold after treatment relative to C1D1 was found, and a pseudocount of 0.5 was applied to clones undetected at baseline. Clones with 0 or 1 copy at C1D1 were classified as singleton clones, and clones with 2 or more copies were classified as non-singleton clones. By matching protein sequences in sorted samples from the same patient, clones expanded in unsorted samples were annotated as CD4+, CD8+ or unknown. Diversity changes from C1D1 to C4D1 were tested in paired samples using Wilcoxon tests. Here the immuneACCESS table is served through TCRdb, limited to in-frame sequences with V and J called. Missing clones are a known gap in these copies; in checked studies unresolved V genes cover under half, and the rest lacks a known reason. That table gives V, J and clone size, and the DNA gave D and trimming. This sample holds more than 10,000 clones; roughly 89% were observed only once. The ten largest clones represent about a quarter of the sample.

The study at large found these results: CD4+ but not CD8+ TCR diversity rose significantly by C4D1 (p=0.0027 vs p=0.16), most apparent in complete responders (p=0.02). The study was restricted to a single clinical trial cohort, and the causes of repertoire differences, possibly disease activity or prior therapy, were left undefined. Newly diagnosed patients were reported to have lower baseline TCR diversity than healthy donors, and relapsed/refractory patients were reported to have lower baseline TCR diversity still. Lower diversity was seen in patients whose nivolumab began less than 1 year after ASCT, and these patients were left out of later analyses so that immune reconstitution would not confound the results. Trial patients achieving complete response had baseline diversity similar to newly diagnosed patients, whereas partial responders and progressors had significantly lower diversity.

According to the germline V gene, CDR1 reads SGHTA and CDR2 reads FQGNSA. The CDR3 contains 13 residues, cysteine and phenylalanine counted. The CDR3 DNA has 39 bases and is translated from base 1. Trimming takes 8 bases from V and 4 bases from J, and the germline ends sit 12 bases apart. The clonotype originates from a human donor with classical Hodgkin lymphoma. The sequence joins TRBV7-2 to TRBJ1-3; matching of 6 bases hints at TRBD1 as the D gene. The sequencing used peripheral blood mononuclear cells (PBMCs), collected at baseline. The CDR3 amino acid sequence is: CASCRGAGNTIYF. The DNA sequence is as follows: TGTGCCAGCTGCAGGGGTGCCGGAAACACCATATATTTT.